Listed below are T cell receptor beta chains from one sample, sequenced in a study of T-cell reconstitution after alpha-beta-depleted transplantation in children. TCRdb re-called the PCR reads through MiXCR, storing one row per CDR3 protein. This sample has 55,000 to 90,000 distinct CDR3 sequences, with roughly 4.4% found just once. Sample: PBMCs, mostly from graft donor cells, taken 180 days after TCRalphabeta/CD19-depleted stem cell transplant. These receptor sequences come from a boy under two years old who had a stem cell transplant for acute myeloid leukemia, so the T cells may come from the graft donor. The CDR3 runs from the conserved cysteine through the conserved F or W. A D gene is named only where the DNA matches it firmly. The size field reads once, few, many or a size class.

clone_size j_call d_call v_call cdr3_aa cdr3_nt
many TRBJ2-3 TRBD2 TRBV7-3 CASSSGLAGVTDTQYF TGTGCCAGCAGCTCAGGACTAGCGGGGGTCACAGATACGCAGTATTTT
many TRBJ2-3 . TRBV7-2 CASNRGGGYGDTQYF TGTGCCAGTAACAGGGGGGGGGGCTACGGAGATACGCAGTATTTT
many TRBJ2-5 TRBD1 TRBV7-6 CASSLAGQGSGAQYF TGTGCCAGCAGCTTAGCGGGACAGGGGTCCGGGGCCCAGTACTTC
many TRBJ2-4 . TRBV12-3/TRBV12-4 CASSLSQEVNIQYF TGTGCCAGCAGTTTATCCCAGGAGGTAAACATTCAGTACTTC
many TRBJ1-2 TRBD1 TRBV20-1 CSARGRVTGRYGYTF TGCAGTGCTAGAGGGCGTGTGACAGGGCGTTATGGCTACACCTTC
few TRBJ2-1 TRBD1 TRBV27 CASSFQGANEQFF TGTGCCAGCAGTTTTCAGGGGGCCAATGAGCAGTTCTTC
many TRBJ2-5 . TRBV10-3 CAISLRVGEETQYF TGTGCCATCAGCCTTCGTGTCGGGGAAGAGACCCAGTACTTC
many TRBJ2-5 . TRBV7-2 CASSPGGRATQYF TGTGCCAGCAGCCCAGGAGGTCGGGCGACCCAGTACTTC
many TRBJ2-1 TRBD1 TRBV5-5 CASSGTVFIEQFF TGTGCCAGCAGCGGGACAGTTTTTATTGAGCAGTTCTTC
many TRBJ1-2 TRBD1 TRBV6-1 CASSTTGQAYRGYTF TGTGCCAGCAGCACAACCGGACAGGCCTATCGGGGCTACACCTTC
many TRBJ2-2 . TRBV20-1 CSARDLQTGELFF TGCAGTGCTAGAGATCTGCAGACCGGGGAGCTGTTTTTT
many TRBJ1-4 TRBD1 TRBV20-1 CSASDRAEEKLFF TGCAGTGCTTCCGACAGGGCCGAGGAAAAACTGTTTTTT
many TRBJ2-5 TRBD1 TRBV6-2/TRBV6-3 CASSPPGTGVQETQYF TGTGCCAGCAGCCCCCCCGGGACAGGCGTTCAAGAGACCCAGTACTTC